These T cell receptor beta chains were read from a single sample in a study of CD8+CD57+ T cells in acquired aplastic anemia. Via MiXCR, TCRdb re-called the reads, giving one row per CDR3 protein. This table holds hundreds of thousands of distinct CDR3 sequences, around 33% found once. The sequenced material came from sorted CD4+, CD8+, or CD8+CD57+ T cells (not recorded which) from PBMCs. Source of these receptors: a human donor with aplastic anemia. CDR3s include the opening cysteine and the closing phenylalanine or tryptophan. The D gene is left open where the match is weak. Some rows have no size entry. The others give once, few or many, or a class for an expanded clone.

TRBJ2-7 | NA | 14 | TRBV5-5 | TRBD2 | CASSPTSESYEQYF | TGTGCCAGCAGCCCGACTAGCGAGTCCTACGAGCAGTACTTC
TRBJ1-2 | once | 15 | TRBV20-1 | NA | CSANYPASGGYGCTF | TGCAGTGCTAACTATCCGGCCTCGGGGGGCTATGGCTGCACCTTC
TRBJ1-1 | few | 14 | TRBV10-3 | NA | CASSSWGDSTEAFF | TGTGCCAGCAGTTCCTGGGGGGATAGCACTGAAGCTTTCTTT
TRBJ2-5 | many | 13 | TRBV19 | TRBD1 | CASRRTGNETQYF | TGTGCCAGTAGGCGGACAGGGAACGAGACCCAGTACTTC
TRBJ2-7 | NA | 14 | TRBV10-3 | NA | CASSYSTPAGEQYF | TGTGCCAGCAGTTACTCGACCCCCGCGGGGGAGCAGTACTTC
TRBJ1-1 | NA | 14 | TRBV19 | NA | CASSWGPMNTEAFF | TGTGCCAGTAGTTGGGGGCCCATGAACACTGAAGCTTTCTTT
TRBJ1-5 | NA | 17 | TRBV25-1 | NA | CASSSGTGPLGNQPQHF | TGTGCCAGCAGTTCAGGGACGGGCCCCCTTGGCAATCAGCCCCAGCATTTT
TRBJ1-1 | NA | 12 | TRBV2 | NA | CASKGGSAEAFF | TGTGCCAGCAAGGGCGGTTCTGCTGAAGCTTTCTTT
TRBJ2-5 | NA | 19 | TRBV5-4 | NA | CASSLGGAGAYGSKETQYF | TGTGCCAGCAGCTTGGGAGGGGCGGGGGCGTACGGTTCGAAAGAGACCCAGTACTTC
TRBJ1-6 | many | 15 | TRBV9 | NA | CASSPGQDTNSPLHF | TGTGCCAGCAGCCCGGGGCAGGATACTAATTCACCCCTCCACTTT
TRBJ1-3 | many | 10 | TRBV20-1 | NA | CSARDVTIYF | TGCAGTGCTCGTGACGTCACCATATATTTT
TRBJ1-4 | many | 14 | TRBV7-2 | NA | CASSSGLANEKLFF | TGTGCCAGCAGCTCGGGACTGGCGAACGAAAAACTGTTTTTT
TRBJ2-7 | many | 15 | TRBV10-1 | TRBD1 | CASTYRDSGTYEQYF | TGCGCCAGCACTTACAGGGACAGTGGAACCTACGAGCAGTACTTC
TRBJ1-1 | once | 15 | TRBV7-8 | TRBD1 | CASRKAGTGVTEAFF | TGTGCCAGCAGGAAGGCCGGGACAGGGGTCACTGAAGCTTTCTTT
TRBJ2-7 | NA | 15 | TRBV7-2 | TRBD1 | CVSSGPPGQGYEQYF | TGTGTCAGCAGCGGACCGCCGGGACAGGGTTACGAGCAGTACTTC
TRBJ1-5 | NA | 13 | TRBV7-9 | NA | CASSPLEGQPQHF | TGTGCCAGCAGCCCACTGGAGGGGCAGCCCCAGCATTTT
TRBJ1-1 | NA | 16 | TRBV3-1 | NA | CASSQEFRAGSSEAFF | TGTGCCAGCAGCCAAGAGTTCCGAGCCGGGAGTTCAGAAGCTTTCTTT
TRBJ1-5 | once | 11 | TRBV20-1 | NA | CSASRLQPQHF | TGCAGTGCTTCTCGGCTTCAGCCCCAGCATTTT
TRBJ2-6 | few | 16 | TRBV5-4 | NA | CASTPWSGAGANVLTF | TGTGCCAGCACTCCTTGGTCGGGGGCTGGGGCCAACGTCCTGACTTTC
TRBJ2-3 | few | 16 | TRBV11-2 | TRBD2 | CASSPSGAGGLDTQYF | TGTGCCAGCAGCCCCTCAGGAGCGGGGGGTCTAGATACGCAGTATTTT
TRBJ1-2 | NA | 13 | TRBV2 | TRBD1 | CASNGQGAYGYTF | TGTGCCAGCAACGGACAGGGGGCTTATGGCTACACCTTC
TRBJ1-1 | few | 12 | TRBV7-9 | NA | CASSLVEGEAFF | TGTGCCAGCAGCCTGGTCGAGGGAGAGGCTTTCTTT
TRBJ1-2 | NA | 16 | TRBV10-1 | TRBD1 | CAGGGTAPLPNYGYTF | TGCGCCGGGGGCGGGACAGCCCCTCTTCCCAACTATGGCTACACCTTC
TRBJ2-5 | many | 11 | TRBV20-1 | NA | CSAREQESQYF | TGCAGTGCTAGGGAGCAAGAGTCCCAGTACTTC
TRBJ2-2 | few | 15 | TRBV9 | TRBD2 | CASNLAGDRTGELFF | TGTGCCAGCAACTTAGCGGGAGATCGCACCGGGGAGCTGTTTTTT
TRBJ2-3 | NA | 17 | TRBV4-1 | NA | CASSLGTRGGPGDTQYF | TGCGCCAGCAGCCTTGGGACGCGGGGAGGTCCGGGAGATACGCAGTATTTT
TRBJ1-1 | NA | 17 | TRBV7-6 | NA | CASSLTARAMGGTEAFF | TGTGCCAGCAGCTTAACAGCAAGGGCAATGGGAGGTACTGAAGCTTTCTTT
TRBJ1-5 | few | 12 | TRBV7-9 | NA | CASSTGYQPQHF | TGTGCCAGCAGCACGGGGTATCAGCCCCAGCATTTT
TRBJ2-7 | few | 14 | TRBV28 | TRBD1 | CASSRGDREYEQYF | TGTGCCAGCAGTCGCGGAGACAGGGAATACGAGCAGTACTTC
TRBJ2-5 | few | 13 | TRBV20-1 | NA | CSGAQGAQETQYF | TGCAGTGGGGCACAGGGAGCCCAAGAGACCCAGTACTTC
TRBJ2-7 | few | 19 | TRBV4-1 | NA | CASSQESSKIAGQVYEQYF | TGCGCCAGCAGCCAAGAGTCTTCGAAGATAGCGGGACAGGTCTACGAGCAGTACTTC
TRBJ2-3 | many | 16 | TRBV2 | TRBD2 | CASSEGWREGLDTQYF | TGTGCCAGCAGTGAGGGATGGCGGGAGGGCCTCGATACGCAGTATTTT
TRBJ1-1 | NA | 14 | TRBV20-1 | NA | CSASLGGPDTEAFF | TGCAGTGCGTCGCTTGGGGGCCCAGACACTGAAGCTTTCTTT
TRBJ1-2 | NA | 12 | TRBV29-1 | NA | CSLGQGLGGYTF | TGCAGCTTGGGTCAGGGCTTGGGCGGCTACACCTTC
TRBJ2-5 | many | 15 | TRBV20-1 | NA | CSAREGARDQETQYF | TGCAGTGCTAGAGAGGGGGCTAGGGATCAAGAGACCCAGTACTTC
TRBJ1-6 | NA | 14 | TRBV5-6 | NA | CAAGGINDNSPLHF | TGCGCCGCGGGGGGGATCAATGATAATTCACCCCTCCACTTT
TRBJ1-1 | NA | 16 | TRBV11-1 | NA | CAGSLYRHKPNTEAFF | TGTGCCGGCAGCTTATACAGACATAAACCGAACACTGAAGCTTTCTTT
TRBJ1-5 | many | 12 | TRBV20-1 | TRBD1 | CSARQGGQPQHF | TGCAGTGCTAGGCAGGGGGGACAGCCCCAGCATTTT
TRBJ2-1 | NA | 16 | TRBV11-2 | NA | CASSTKTGLRHNEQFF | TGTGCCAGCAGCACAAAAACAGGGCTCAGGCATAATGAGCAGTTCTTC
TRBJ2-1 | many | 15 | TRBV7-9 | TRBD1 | CASSRPGTGYNEQFF | TGTGCCAGCAGCCGTCCCGGGACAGGGTACAATGAGCAGTTCTTC
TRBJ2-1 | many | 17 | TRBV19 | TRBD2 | CASTATRTSWGSSEQFF | TGTGCCAGTACCGCCACCCGGACTAGCTGGGGATCCAGTGAGCAGTTCTTC